These T cell receptor beta chains were read from a single sample in a study of blood T cell repertoires in COVID-19. The table came from immunoSEQ multiplex PCR; TCRdb's copy has only in-frame clones and leaves some out. Here the sample spans about 84,000 clones, 86% being singletons. The sequencing sample was made of peripheral blood. The receptor set was obtained from a man older than 75 with active or convalescent COVID-19. Each CDR3 is given with its conserved first and last residue. A D gene is named only where the DNA matches it firmly. Size values are once, few and many counts, or a class for expanded clones, and some rows have none.

TRBJ1-4 | TRBV4-2 | 15 | few | . | TGTGCCAGCAGCCAAGGTATACGGTATAATGAAAAACTGTTTTTT | CASSQGIRYNEKLFF
TRBJ2-4 | TRBV7-2 | 16 | . | TRBD2 | TGTGCCAGCAGCTTAGAGTGGTCTAGCGGGGAAAACATTCAGTACTTC | CASSLEWSSGENIQYF
TRBJ1-5 | TRBV5-4 | 13 | . | TRBD1 | TGTGCCAGCAGCTTGGAACAGGGGCAGCCCCAGCATTTT | CASSLEQGQPQHF
TRBJ2-2 | TRBV7-2 | 17 | . | TRBD2 | TGTGCCAGCAGCTTAGATATGCTAGCGGGACTTACGGGGGAGCTGTTTTTT | CASSLDMLAGLTGELFF
TRBJ1-6 | TRBV3-1/TRBV3-2 | 13 | . | . | TGTGCCAGCAACCCAGGCCCCAATTCACCCCTCCACTTT | CASNPGPNSPLHF
TRBJ2-1 | TRBV6-2/TRBV6-3 | 15 | . | TRBD1 | TGTGCCAGCAGTCGACCGGGACAGGGGTTAAATGAGCAGTTCTTC | CASSRPGQGLNEQFF
TRBJ1-2 | TRBV6-5 | 14 | . | TRBD1 | TGTGCCAGCCGTACGGGACAGGGCAGCTATGGCTACACCTTC | CASRTGQGSYGYTF
TRBJ1-5 | TRBV2 | 13 | few | . | TGTGCCAGCCGAAGGACAGGCAATCAGCCCCAGCATTTT | CASRRTGNQPQHF
TRBJ2-7 | TRBV27 | 18 | . | TRBD1 | TGTGCCAGCAGTTTATCTGGACAGGGCAGTTCTAAATCCTACGAGCAGTACTTC | CASSLSGQGSSKSYEQYF
TRBJ1-2 | TRBV14 | 14 | few | . | TGTGCCAGCAGCCGGGCGGGGGCGAACTATGGCTACACCTTC | CASSRAGANYGYTF
TRBJ1-4 | TRBV20-1 | 11 | few | . | TGCAGTGCTAGGAGGCGTGAAAAACTGTTTTTT | CSARRREKLFF
TRBJ2-3 | TRBV16 | 14 | . | . | TGTGCCAGCAGCCAATCCTTATCGACAGATACGCAGTATTTT | CASSQSLSTDTQYF
TRBJ2-2 | TRBV19 | 15 | . | TRBD1 | TGTGCCAGTAAAGAGAACAGGGGTGGCACCGGGGAGCTGTTTTTT | CASKENRGGTGELFF
TRBJ1-2 | TRBV7-2 | 13 | few | . | TGTGCCAGCAGCAACCAGAAGAACTATGGCTACACCTTC | CASSNQKNYGYTF
TRBJ2-1 | TRBV7-2 | 12 | . | . | TGTGCCAGCAGCTTAGAGCTAGGCCTGCAGTTCTTC | CASSLELGLQFF
TRBJ1-1 | TRBV11-2 | 13 | . | . | TGTGCCAGCAGCCTACGGGGGATTACTGAAGCTTTCTTT | CASSLRGITEAFF
TRBJ1-2 | TRBV2 | 13 | . | . | TGTGCCAGATCGAAACAGATGAACTATGGCTACACCTTC | CARSKQMNYGYTF
TRBJ2-1 | TRBV27 | 13 | . | . | TGTGCCAGCAGTCGGACTACCTACAATGAGCAGTTCTTC | CASSRTTYNEQFF
TRBJ1-1 | TRBV9 | 15 | . | TRBD1 | TGTGCCAGCAGACTCCTCCAGGGGGCTACGGGTGAAGCTTTCTTT | CASRLLQGATGEAFF
TRBJ2-3 | TRBV19 | 14 | . | TRBD2 | TGTGCCAGTATGCGGCGGGAGGGGACAGATACGCAGTATTTT | CASMRREGTDTQYF
TRBJ2-3 | TRBV4-2 | 17 | . | TRBD2 | TGTGCCAGCAGCCAAGGTGGGACTAGCGTTAGCACAGATACGCAGTATTTT | CASSQGGTSVSTDTQYF
TRBJ1-3 | TRBV6-1 | 18 | . | . | TGTGCCAGCAGTGATTGGAACTTTTCGGGGTTACTTGGAAACACCATATATTTT | CASSDWNFSGLLGNTIYF
TRBJ1-3 | TRBV7-2 | 15 | . | TRBD1 | TGTGCCAGCAGCCAGCCGACAGGGGCAGGAAACACCATATATTTT | CASSQPTGAGNTIYF
TRBJ2-1 | TRBV27 | 14 | . | . | TGTGCCAGCAGTTTGGAGGGAGGAAGGAATGAGCAGTTCTTC | CASSLEGGRNEQFF
TRBJ2-4 | TRBV6-5 | 15 | . | . | TGTGCCAGCAGTTACGGGCCAGGAGCCAAAAACATTCAGTACTTC | CASSYGPGAKNIQYF
TRBJ2-1 | TRBV11-2 | 13 | . | . | TGTGCCAGCAGCTTAGCTCGCTACAATGAGCAGTTCTTC | CASSLARYNEQFF
TRBJ1-1 | TRBV4-2 | 14 | . | . | TGTGCCAGCAGCCAAGAACCCCGGGGGGCTGAAGCTTTCTTT | CASSQEPRGAEAFF
TRBJ2-7 | TRBV6-2/TRBV6-3 | 14 | . | TRBD1 | TGTGCCAGCAGTCCGGGACAGTCCGCCTACGAGCAGTACTTC | CASSPGQSAYEQYF
TRBJ1-2 | TRBV28 | 13 | . | TRBD1 | TGTGCCAGCAGTTGGGACAGGAACTATGGCTACACCTTC | CASSWDRNYGYTF
TRBJ2-5 | TRBV11-1 | 14 | . | . | TGTGCCAGCAGTGAGGAACTTGCCCAAGAGACCCAGTACTTC | CASSEELAQETQYF
TRBJ1-5 | TRBV2 | 14 | . | TRBD1 | TGTGCCAGCCGGATGCTGGACAGGGGCCAGCCCCAGCATTTT | CASRMLDRGQPQHF